This T cell receptor beta chain came from a study of CXCR3-negative and CXCR3-positive naive CD8 T cells (dated by TCRdb to between 2018 and 2020). Context from the whole study: In total, about 140 million TRB reads were obtained, or roughly 1.5 +/- 0.3 million reads per library. Diversity and physicochemical repertoire analyses covered 10 to 11 donors pooled from two independent experiments. For the TRBV-TRBJ cluster analysis, the naive subsets came from roughly 5 donors, while the memory cells came from 3 donors. Beyond this particular receptor, the publication reports: Freshly isolated PBMCs were used for most assays because CXCR3 expression went down partially after cryopreservation. Repertoire diversity was comparably high in both naive subsets but much lower in memory CD8+ T cells. Naive CXCR3-negative and CXCR3-positive cells from the same donor showed similar TRBV-TRBJ usage, whereas memory cells showed distinct patterns. Compared with CXCR3-negative naive cells, CXCR3-positive naive cells had TRB CDR3s with higher hydrophobicity (lower Kidera factor 4), lower energy, and higher strength and volume indices. Because surface CD5, which is linked to self-reactivity in mice, was comparable between the naive subsets, TCR interaction strength was also inferred from TRB CDR3 physicochemical properties.

Each CD8+ T cell subset was flow-sorted in triplicate, with under 350,000 cells per subset placed directly into RLT lysis buffer. Naive CD8+ T cells were defined stringently as CD45RO-CCR7+CD27+CD95- to exclude memory contaminants. Peripheral blood mononuclear cells were isolated from buffy coats by standard density gradient centrifugation. Naive CXCR3-negative and CXCR3-positive CD8+ T cells were flow-sorted on a FACSAria III. An RNeasy Mini Kit was used to extract total RNA from the sorted cells. CDR1 SGHRS and CDR2 YFSETQ were looked up in the germline V gene. Counted from cysteine to phenylalanine, this CDR3 has 14 amino acids. Only the protein is available. Sequenced on a NextSeq 550. The Human TCR Profiling Kit (MiLaboratory) was used to prepare UMI-labeled 5' RACE TRB cDNA libraries. The full amount of extracted RNA was used for cDNA synthesis, and the full amount of resulting cDNA was used for PCR amplification. Libraries were prepared in parallel using an identical number of PCR cycles. Turning to the authors' computational methods: With a minimum of two reads required per UMI, MIGEC and MiXCR pulled out about 50,000 +/- 10,000 unique UMI-labeled TRB cDNA molecules from each library. Each library averaged about 37,000 +/- 9,700 functional in-frame TRB CDR3 nucleotide clonotypes without stop codons. After each sample was downsampled to 5000 UMI-labeled TRB molecules, VDJtools was used to calculate diversity metrics such as normalized Shannon-Wiener and Chao1. VDJtools was used to calculate clonotype-size-weighted physicochemical properties of the central five CDR3 residues, namely interaction energy, strength, volume and Kidera factor 4. With the reads reprocessed by TCRdb, a single entry stands for each CDR3 protein sequence and no DNA is reported. The V and J calls follow TCRdb's processing rather than the paper's. The sample's records list tens of thousands of distinct CDR3 sequences. Of the sample, around 0.82% falls within the top ten clones.

About this clonotype itself: What this receptor recognizes is not known.

The source of this sequence is a human donor in good health. Some clones in this sample may be carry-over from other donors' samples. Here the chain combines TRBV5-1 and TRBJ2-7. The material sequenced was naive CXCR3+ CD8+ T cells from blood. Explained via the paper, the cell subset or site label denotes: CD45RO-CCR7+CD27+CD95- naive CD8+ T cells expressing CXCR3 (TNR3+). The CDR3 region has the sequence CASSPAAENYEQYF.